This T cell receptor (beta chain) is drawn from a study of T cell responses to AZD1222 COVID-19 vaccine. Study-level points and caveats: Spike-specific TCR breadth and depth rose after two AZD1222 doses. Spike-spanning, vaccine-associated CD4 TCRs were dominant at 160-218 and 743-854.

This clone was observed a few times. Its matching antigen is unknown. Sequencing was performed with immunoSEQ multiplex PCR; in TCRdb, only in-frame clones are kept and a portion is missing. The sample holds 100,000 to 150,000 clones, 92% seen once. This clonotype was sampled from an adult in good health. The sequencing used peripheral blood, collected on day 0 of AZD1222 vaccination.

The CDR3: CASSSDPTPEAFF. Written as DNA, the CDR3 is TGTGCCAGCAGCTCGGACCCGACTCCGGAAGCTTTCTTT. The chain carries TRBV7-2 and TRBJ1-1; D is undetermined. Trimming pared 4 bases from V and 8 bases from J, leaving 14 bases between. The V gene's germline CDR1 is SGHTA and CDR2 FQGNSA. The length of the CDR3 is 13 residues.